The 20 T cell receptor beta chains listed next were all sequenced from one sample in a study of T cell responses to AZD1222 COVID-19 vaccine. The data were produced by immunoSEQ multiplex PCR, yet TCRdb's version contains in-frame clones alone and is incomplete. The sample includes fewer than 110,000 clones, 80% to 95% of them seen just once. Sample: peripheral blood, taken on day 0 of AZD1222 vaccination. The origin of the receptors is an adult in good health.

The chain carries TRBV7-3 and TRBJ1-1; D is unclear. CDR1 and CDR2 from the germline V gene are SGHTA and FQGTGA. The CDR3 spans 15 residues. V dropped 0 bases and J dropped 2 bases, with 10 bases sitting between them. CDR3 sequence (DNA): TGTGCCAGCAGCTTAACGTTGCGGGGAAACACTGAAGCTTTCTTT. This encodes CASSLTLRGNTEAFF.

V and J are TRBV4-3 and TRBJ2-7, with D perhaps matching TRBD1 (6 bases). Between the trimmed V and J ends, which lost 1 base and 3 bases, there was a span of 13 bases. CDR3 length: 15 residues. CDR1 and CDR2 (germline): LGHNA, YSLEER. The CDR3 reads CASSQVLDRDYEQYF. Written as DNA, the CDR3 is TGCGCCAGCAGCCAAGTACTGGACAGAGACTACGAGCAGTACTTC.

V gene TRBV6-5 combines with J gene TRBJ2-7, with D hard to call. The germline V and J ends were trimmed by 7 bases and 4 bases, with 17 bases remaining between them. This CDR3 comprises 14 residues. Germline V CDR1 and CDR2: MNHEY, SVGAGI. DNA of the CDR3: TGTGCCAGCAAGAGAGATGTGGGGTTATACGAGCAGTACTTC. This codes for CASKRDVGLYEQYF.

The chain uses TRBV30 and TRBJ2-7; a weak D match, TRBD1 (5 bases). Germline-derived CDR1 and CDR2 are GTSNPN and SVGIG (reference sequence). The CDR3 is made up of 14 amino acids. V lost 8 bases and J lost 6, with 23 bases in between. DNA of the CDR3: TGTGCCCTAAGAAGCCCAGGGCCTGAAAGCGAGCAGTACTTC. Encoded protein: CALRSPGPESEQYF.

The genes are TRBV5-1 and TRBJ2-7; TRBD1 agrees at 7 bases. With V trimmed by 0 bases and J by 3 bases, 9 bases remained unmatched. The germline V gene has CDR1 SGHRS and CDR2 YFSETQ. The CDR3 loop spans 16 amino acids. The CDR3: CASSLGHRDSLYEQYF. The CDR3 bases are TGCGCCAGCAGCTTGGGGCACCGGGACAGCCTCTACGAGCAGTACTTC.

The V gene is TRBV5-4, the J gene TRBJ2-7, with D maybe TRBD1 (6 bases). Deletions cut 0 bases from V and 0 bases from J, with 10 bases between. From germline, CDR1 is SGHNT and CDR2 YYREEE (reference sequence). The CDR3 totals 15 residues. Here the CDR3 reads CASSLARGSSYEQYF. The CDR3 DNA follows: TGTGCCAGCAGCTTGGCCAGGGGTTCCTCCTACGAGCAGTACTTC. Using reference TRBV5-4 and TRBJ2-7 for the parts outside the CDR3, the full variable domain is ETGVTQSPTHLIKTRGQQVTLRCSSQSGHNTVSWYQQALGQGPQFIFQYYREEENGRGNFPPRFSGLQFPNYSSELNVNALELDDSALYLCASSLARGSSYEQYFGPGTRLTVT.

A few counts support this clone. This chain uses TRBV3-1 (or the pseudogene TRBV3-2) with TRBJ2-5; the D gene is possibly TRBD1 (6 bases). CDR1 and CDR2 (germline): LGHDT, YNNKEL (reference sequence). Between the trimmed V and J ends, which lost 4 bases and 5 bases, there was a span of 14 bases. The CDR3 is made up of 14 amino acids. CDR3 coding DNA: TGTGCCAGCAGCCTCTCCGGGACACTGGAGACCCAGTACTTC. This translates into CASSLSGTLETQYF.

The rearrangement links TRBV28 to TRBJ2-2, with 12 bases that match TRBD2. The ends lost 8 bases at V and 0 bases at J; junction bases unmatched: 4. CDR3 length: 16 amino acids. Germline CDR1 and CDR2: MDHEN and SYDVKM. CDR3: CASWGLAGANTGELFF. In nucleotides, the CDR3 is TGTGCCAGCTGGGGACTAGCGGGCGCGAACACCGGGGAGCTGTTTTTT.

V and J are TRBV7-8 and TRBJ2-7; D gene ambiguous. Trimming stripped 1 base from V and 3 bases from J, with 10 bases between. Germline CDR1 SGHVS, CDR2 FQNEAQ. The CDR3 totals 14 residues. The CDR3 sequence: CASSLVVTDYEQYF. The CDR3 coding sequence is TGTGCCAGCAGCTTAGTCGTGACCGACTACGAGCAGTACTTC. The full variable domain, completed using reference TRBV7-8 and TRBJ2-7, is GAGVSQSPRYKVAKRGQDVALRCDPISGHVSLFWYQQALGQGPEFLTYFQNEAQLDKSGLPSDRFFAERPEGSVSTLKIQRTQQEDSAVYLCASSLVVTDYEQYFGPGTRLTVT.

The V and J genes are TRBV5-6 and TRBJ1-4; D is possibly TRBD1 (5 bases). The CDR3 totals 15 residues. Germline lookup yields CDR1 SGHDT and CDR2 YYEEEE. The V gene lost 1 base and the J gene lost 2 bases, with 9 bases spanning the gap. CDR3 DNA: TGTGCCAGCAGCTTGTCGGGGCGTACTAATGAAAAACTGTTTTTT. This codes for CASSLSGRTNEKLFF.

This chain connects TRBV19 to TRBJ1-2; D is ambiguous. The CDR3 has 13 residues. The V and J ends lost 3 bases and 2 bases respectively, with 7 bases between them. Germline V gene sequence: CDR1 LNHDA, CDR2 SQIVND (reference sequence). DNA of the CDR3: TGTGCCAGTAGTATCCGGGCCAACTATGGCTACACCTTC. Translated: CASSIRANYGYTF. Variable domain in full (rest from reference TRBV19 and TRBJ1-2): DGGITQSPKYLFRKEGQNVTLSCEQNLNHDAMYWYRQDPGQGLRLIYYSQIVNDFQKGDIAEGYSVSREKKESFPLTVTSAQKNPTAFYLCASSIRANYGYTFGSGTRLTVV.

The genes are TRBV27 and TRBJ1-2; no definite D call. The CDR3 runs to 13 residues. Trimming left V 8 bases short and J 4 bases short, with 14 bases between. From germline, CDR1 is MNHEY and CDR2 SMNVEV (reference sequence). In DNA form, the CDR3 reads TGTGCCAGCGCCTCCCGGGGATTCTATGGCTACACCTTC. Translated, it gives CASASRGFYGYTF.

The chain links TRBV12-2 to TRBJ2-3; the table's D call of TRBD1 was not tested on the DNA. TRBV12-2 is a documented pseudogene. The CDR3 consists of 14 residues. CDR3 bases: TGTGCAAGTCGCTTAAAATACATAATAGATACGCAGTATTTT. Its protein is CASRLKYIIDTQYF.

This clone was seen a handful of times. The rearrangement links TRBV7-9 to TRBJ1-1; D is ambiguous. The CDR3 is 12 amino acids. V dropped 1 base and J dropped 8 bases, with 8 bases sitting between them. CDR1 SEHNR and CDR2 FQNEAQ come from the germline V gene (reference sequence). The CDR3 region has the DNA TGTGCCAGCAGCTTAGTTGTATCCGAAGCTTTCTTT. Translated: CASSLVVSEAFF.

This clone came up once. V usage is TRBV28 and J usage is TRBJ1-6; D not resolved. Germline CDR1 and CDR2: MDHEN and SYDVKM. CDR3 size: 12 residues. Trimming removed 7 bases from V and 7 bases from J, with 8 bases in between. The CDR3 sequence is CASMSLNSPLHF. For the CDR3, the DNA is TGTGCCAGCATGTCTCTCAATTCACCCCTCCACTTT.

J is TRBJ1-5 and V is TRBV5-1; perhaps TRBD1 as D (5 bases). Germline CDR1 is SGHRS and CDR2 is YFSETQ. The CDR3 runs 15 residues. V was cut by 1 base and J by 0 bases, with 8 bases left in between. The CDR3 here is CASSLQGGSNQPQHF. As DNA, the CDR3 is TGCGCCAGCAGCTTGCAGGGTGGTAGCAATCAGCCCCAGCATTTT.

This rearrangement joins TRBV4-1 to TRBJ2-5; D is uncertain. CDR1 is MGHRA and CDR2 is YSYEKL in the germline V gene. CDR3 length: 15 residues. V lost 5 bases and J lost 5, with 18 bases in between. This CDR3 reads CASSDRPFGGETQYF. CDR3 DNA sequence: TGCGCCAGCAGCGACCGGCCCTTCGGTGGGGAGACCCAGTACTTC.

The CDR3 bases are TGTGCCAGCAGTGAAGGGTCTCTCTCCTACGAGCAGTACTTC. Amino acid sequence: CASSEGSLSYEQYF. J is TRBJ2-7 and V is TRBV2; D is unresolved. There are 14 residues in the CDR3. V lost 1 base and J lost 0, with 7 bases in between. The germline gives CDR1 SNHLY, CDR2 FYNNEI.

The chain links TRBV19 to TRBJ2-5; maybe TRBD1 (6 bases). CDR1 and CDR2 from the germline V gene are LNHDA and SQIVND (reference sequence). The V gene lost 3 bases and the J gene lost 5 bases, with 13 bases spanning the gap. This CDR3 has 14 amino acids. CDR3 sequence: CASSIQGRGETQYF. For the CDR3, the DNA is TGTGCCAGTAGTATTCAGGGGAGAGGGGAGACCCAGTACTTC.

The rearrangement joins TRBV27 to TRBJ1-2; weak D call: TRBD1 (6 bases). Looked up from germline, CDR1 is MNHEY and CDR2 is SMNVEV (reference sequence). V was cut by 6 bases and J by 3 bases, with 20 bases left in between. This CDR3 spans 16 amino acids. CDR3 region: CASSRTEGLGHYGYTF. CDR3 DNA sequence: TGTGCCAGCAGCCGGACAGAAGGACTGGGGCACTATGGCTACACCTTC.